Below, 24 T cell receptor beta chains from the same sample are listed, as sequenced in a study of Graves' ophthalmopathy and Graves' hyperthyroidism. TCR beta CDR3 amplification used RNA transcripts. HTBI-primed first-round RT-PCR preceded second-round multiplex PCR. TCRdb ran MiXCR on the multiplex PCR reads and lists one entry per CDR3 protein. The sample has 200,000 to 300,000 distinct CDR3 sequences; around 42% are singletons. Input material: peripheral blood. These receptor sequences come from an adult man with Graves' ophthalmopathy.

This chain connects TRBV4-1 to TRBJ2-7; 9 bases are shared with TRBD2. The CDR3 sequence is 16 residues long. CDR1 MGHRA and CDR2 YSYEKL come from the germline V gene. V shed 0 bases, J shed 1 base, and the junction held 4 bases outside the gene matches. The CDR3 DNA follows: TGCGCCAGCAGCCAAGAACGAGCGGGAGGTTCCTACGAGCAGTACTTC. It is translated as CASSQERAGGSYEQYF.

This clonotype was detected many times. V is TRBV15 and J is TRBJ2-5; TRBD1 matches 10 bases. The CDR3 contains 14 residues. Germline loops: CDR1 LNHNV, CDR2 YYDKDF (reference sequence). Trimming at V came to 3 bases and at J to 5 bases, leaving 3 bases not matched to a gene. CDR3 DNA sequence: TGTGCCACCAGCAGGACAGGGGGCATCGAGACCCAGTACTTC. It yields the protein CATSRTGGIETQYF.

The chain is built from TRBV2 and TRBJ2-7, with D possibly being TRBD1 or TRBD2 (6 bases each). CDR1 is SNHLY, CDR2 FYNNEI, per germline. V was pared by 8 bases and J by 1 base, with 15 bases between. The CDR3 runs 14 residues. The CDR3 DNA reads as TGTGCCAGCGTCGGGGGCAACCGGTCCTACGAGCAGTACTTC. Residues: CASVGGNRSYEQYF.

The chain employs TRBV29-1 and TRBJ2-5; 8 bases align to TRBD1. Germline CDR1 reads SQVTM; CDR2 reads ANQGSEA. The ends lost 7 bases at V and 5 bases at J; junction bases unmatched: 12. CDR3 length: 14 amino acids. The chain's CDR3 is CSERSGQVGETQYF. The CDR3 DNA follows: TGCAGCGAACGGTCGGGACAGGTGGGGGAGACCCAGTACTTC.

The CDR3 nucleotides are TGTGCCACCAGCAGCTTCGGACAGGGGTATAATCAGCCCCAGCAGTACTTC. Translated: CATSSFGQGYNQPQQYF. The chain is built from TRBV15 and TRBJ2-7; TRBD1 matches at 9 bases. The CDR3 loop spans 17 amino acids. V trimming: 3 bases; J trimming: 8 bases; junction bases outside the gene matches: 17. CDR1 and CDR2 from the germline V gene are LNHNV and YYDKDF (reference sequence).

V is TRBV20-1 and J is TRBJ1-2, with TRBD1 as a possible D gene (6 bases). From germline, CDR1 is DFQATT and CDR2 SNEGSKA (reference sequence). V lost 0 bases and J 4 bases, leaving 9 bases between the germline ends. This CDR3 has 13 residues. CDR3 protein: CSAREGGAYGYTF. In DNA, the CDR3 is TGCAGTGCTAGAGAAGGGGGGGCCTATGGCTACACCTTC.

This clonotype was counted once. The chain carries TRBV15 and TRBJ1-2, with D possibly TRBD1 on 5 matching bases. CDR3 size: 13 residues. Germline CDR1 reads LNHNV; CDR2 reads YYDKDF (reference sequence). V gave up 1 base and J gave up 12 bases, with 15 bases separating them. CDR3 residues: CATSRAGTAGNTF. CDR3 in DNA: TGTGCCACCAGCAGAGCTGGGACGGCTGGAAACACCTTC.

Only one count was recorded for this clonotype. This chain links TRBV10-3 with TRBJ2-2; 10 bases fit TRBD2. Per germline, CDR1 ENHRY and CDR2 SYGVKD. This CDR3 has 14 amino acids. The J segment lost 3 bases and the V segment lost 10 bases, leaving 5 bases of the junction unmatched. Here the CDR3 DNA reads TGTGCCACCTCCGGGACTAGCGACACCGGGGAGCTGTTTTTT. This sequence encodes CATSGTSDTGELFF.

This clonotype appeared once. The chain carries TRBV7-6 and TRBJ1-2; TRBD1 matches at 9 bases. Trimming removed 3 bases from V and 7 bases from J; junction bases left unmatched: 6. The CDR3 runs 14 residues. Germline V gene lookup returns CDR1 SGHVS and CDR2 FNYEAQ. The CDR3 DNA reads TGTGCCAGCAGCTTCCTGGGACAGGGACGTGGCTACACCTTC. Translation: CASSFLGQGRGYTF.

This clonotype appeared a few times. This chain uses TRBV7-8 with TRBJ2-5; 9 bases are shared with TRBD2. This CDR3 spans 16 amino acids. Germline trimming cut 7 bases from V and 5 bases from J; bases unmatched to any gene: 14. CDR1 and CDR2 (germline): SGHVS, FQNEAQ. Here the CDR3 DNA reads TGTGCCAGCACGGAGAACCAGGGACTAGCCGCGGAGACCCAGTACTTC. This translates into CASTENQGLAAETQYF.

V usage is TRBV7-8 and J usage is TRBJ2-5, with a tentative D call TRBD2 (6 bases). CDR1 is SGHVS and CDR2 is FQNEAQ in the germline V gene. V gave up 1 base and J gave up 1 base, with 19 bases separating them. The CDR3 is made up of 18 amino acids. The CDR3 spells CASSLDLGVEGSQETQYF. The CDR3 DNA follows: TGTGCCAGCAGCTTAGATCTAGGGGTGGAGGGGTCCCAAGAGACCCAGTACTTC.

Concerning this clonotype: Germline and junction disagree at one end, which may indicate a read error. CDR3 in amino acids: CATSWRGLLQETQYF. The CDR3 coding sequence is TGTGCCACCTCTTGGCGGGGATTACTCCAAGAGACCCAGTACTTC. This sequence joins TRBV5-1 and TRBJ2-5; the D gene is possibly TRBD2 (6 bases). The length of the CDR3 is 15 residues. The germline V gene has CDR1 SGHRS and CDR2 YFSETQ.

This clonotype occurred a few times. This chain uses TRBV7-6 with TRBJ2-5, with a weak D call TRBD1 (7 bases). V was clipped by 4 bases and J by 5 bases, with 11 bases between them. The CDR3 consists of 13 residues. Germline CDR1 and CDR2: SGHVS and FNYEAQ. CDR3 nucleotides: TGTGCCAGCAGCTCCTCAGGGGGGGAGACCCAGTACTTC. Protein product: CASSSSGGETQYF.

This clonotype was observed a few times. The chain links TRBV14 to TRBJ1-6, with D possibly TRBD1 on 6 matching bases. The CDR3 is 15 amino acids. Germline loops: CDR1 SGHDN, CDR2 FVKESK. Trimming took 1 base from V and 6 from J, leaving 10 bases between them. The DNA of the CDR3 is TGTGCCAGCAGCCAAGTGGGACACGTTAATTCACCCCTCCACTTT. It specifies CASSQVGHVNSPLHF.

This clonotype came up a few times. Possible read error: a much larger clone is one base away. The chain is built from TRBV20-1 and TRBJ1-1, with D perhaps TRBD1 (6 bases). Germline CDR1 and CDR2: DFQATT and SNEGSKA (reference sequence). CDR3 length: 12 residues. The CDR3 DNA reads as TGCGGTGCTAGAGGGGGGAACACTGAAGCTTTCTTT. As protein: CGARGGNTEAFF.

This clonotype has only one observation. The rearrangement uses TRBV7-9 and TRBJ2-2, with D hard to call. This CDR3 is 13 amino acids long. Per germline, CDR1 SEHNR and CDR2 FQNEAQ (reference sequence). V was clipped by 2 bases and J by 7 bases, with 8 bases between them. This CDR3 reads CASSLKLSGELFF. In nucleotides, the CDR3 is TGTGCCAGCAGCTTAAAGCTGAGCGGGGAGCTGTTTTTT.

As DNA, the CDR3 is TGTGCCAGCGCGAGGATGGGGGACACTGAAGCTTTCTTT. Its protein product is CASARMGDTEAFF. V usage is TRBV7-9 and J usage is TRBJ1-1; TRBD1 is a possible D gene (5 bases). The CDR3 is 13 residues long. Germline assignment: CDR1 SEHNR and CDR2 FQNEAQ (reference sequence). Deletions cut 8 bases from V and 3 bases from J, with 13 bases between.

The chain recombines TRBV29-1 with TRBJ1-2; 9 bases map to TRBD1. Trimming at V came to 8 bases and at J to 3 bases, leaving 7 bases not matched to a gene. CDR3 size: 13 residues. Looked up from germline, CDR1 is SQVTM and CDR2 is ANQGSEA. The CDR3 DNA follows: TGCAGCCCCTCGGGACAGGGCTACTATGGCTACACCTTC. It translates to CSPSGQGYYGYTF.

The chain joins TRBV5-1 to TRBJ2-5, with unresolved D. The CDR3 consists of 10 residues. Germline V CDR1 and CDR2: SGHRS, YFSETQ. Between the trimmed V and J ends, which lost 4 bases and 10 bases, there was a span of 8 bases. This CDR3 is CASSVEDQYF. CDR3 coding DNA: TGCGCCAGCAGCGTGGAAGACCAGTACTTC.

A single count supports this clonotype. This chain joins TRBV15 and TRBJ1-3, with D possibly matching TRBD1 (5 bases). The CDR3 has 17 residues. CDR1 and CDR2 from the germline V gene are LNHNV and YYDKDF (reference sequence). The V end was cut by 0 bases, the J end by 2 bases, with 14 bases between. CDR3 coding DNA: TGTGCCACCAGCAGAGATCCGGGCGGGACCCCTGGAAACACCATATATTTT. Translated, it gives CATSRDPGGTPGNTIYF.

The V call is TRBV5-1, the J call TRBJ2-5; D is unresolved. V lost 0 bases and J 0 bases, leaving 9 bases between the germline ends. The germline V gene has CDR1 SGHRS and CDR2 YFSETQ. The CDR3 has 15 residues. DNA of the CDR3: TGCGCCAGCAGCTTGGGACCCAGCTACCAAGAGACCCAGTACTTC. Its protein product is CASSLGPSYQETQYF.

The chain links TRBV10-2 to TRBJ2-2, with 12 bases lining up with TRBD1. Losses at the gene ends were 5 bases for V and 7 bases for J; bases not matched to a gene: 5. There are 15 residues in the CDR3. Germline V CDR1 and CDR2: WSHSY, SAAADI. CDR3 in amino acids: CASSWGQGAGGELFF. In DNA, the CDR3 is TGCGCCAGCAGTTGGGGACAGGGGGCTGGCGGGGAGCTGTTTTTT.

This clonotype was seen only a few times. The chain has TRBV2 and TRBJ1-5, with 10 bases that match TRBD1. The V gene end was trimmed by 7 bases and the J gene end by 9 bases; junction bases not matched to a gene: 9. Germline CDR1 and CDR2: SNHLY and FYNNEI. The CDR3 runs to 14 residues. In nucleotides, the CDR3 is TGTGCCAGCACCACGTCGGGACAGGGGTCGCCCCAGCATTTT. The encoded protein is CASTTSGQGSPQHF.

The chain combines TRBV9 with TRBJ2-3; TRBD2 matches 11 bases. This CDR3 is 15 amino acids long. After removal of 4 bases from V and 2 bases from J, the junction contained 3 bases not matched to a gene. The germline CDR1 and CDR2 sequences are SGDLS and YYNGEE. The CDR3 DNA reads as TGTGCCAGCAGCCCTAGCGGGGGGTCCACAGATACGCAGTATTTT. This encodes CASSPSGGSTDTQYF.